Presented here are 32 T cell receptor beta chains from one specimen sequenced in a study of blood T cell repertoires in COVID-19. Data came from immunoSEQ multiplex PCR; TCRdb stores just in-frame clones and leaves some out. The profile shows around 250,000 clones, more than 75% of them singletons. Sequences were obtained from PBMCs or T cells enriched from blood (not recorded which). Receptor source: a woman between 45 and 65 years old who had been exposed to COVID-19.

Only a few counts were recorded for this clone. The chain has TRBV5-6 and TRBJ2-5; 8 bases align to TRBD2. The CDR3 has 16 amino acids. J gave up 5 bases and V 4 bases, and 13 bases lay outside the gene matches. Germline V gene lookup returns CDR1 SGHDT and CDR2 YYEEEE. CDR3 loop: CASSLNLGLGGETQYF. Written as DNA, the CDR3 is TGTGCCAGCAGCCTGAACTTGGGACTAGGAGGGGAGACCCAGTACTTC. Full variable domain (remainder filled in from reference TRBV5-6 and TRBJ2-5): DAGVTQSPTHLIKTRGQQVTLRCSPKSGHDTVSWYQQALGQGPQFIFQYYEEEERQRGNFPDRFSGHQFPNYSSELNVNALLLGDSALYLCASSLNLGLGGETQYFGPGTRLLVL.

This chain connects TRBV19 to TRBJ1-2; TRBD1 is a possible D gene (6 bases). This CDR3 contains 12 residues. Per germline, CDR1 LNHDA and CDR2 SQIVND (reference sequence). V was shortened by 7 bases and J by 2 bases, with 8 bases between the two germline ends. CDR3 sequence reads: CASTRGNYGYTF. CDR3 DNA: TGTGCCAGTACAAGGGGGAACTATGGCTACACCTTC.

A few counts support this clone. The chain is built from TRBV7-9 and TRBJ1-5, with a possible D match to TRBD1 (5 bases). Trimming removed 5 bases at V and 5 bases at J, with 13 bases between. The CDR3 length is 14 residues. CDR1 and CDR2 (germline): SEHNR, FQNEAQ (reference sequence). CDR3 bases: TGTGCCAGCAGCCGTTTAGGGGTGGATCAGCCCCAGCATTTT. Its translation: CASSRLGVDQPQHF.

The chain is built from TRBV10-2 and TRBJ1-1; 7 bases are shared with TRBD1. Germline CDR1 and CDR2: WSHSY and SAAADI. Trimming removed 2 bases from V and 13 bases from J; junction bases left unmatched: 16. This CDR3 region has 15 residues. This CDR3 is CASSEGGGVTGDGFF. CDR3 nucleotides: TGCGCCAGCAGTGAGGGGGGCGGGGTAACAGGGGATGGTTTCTTT.

This chain uses TRBV18 with TRBJ2-1; D is ambiguous. The CDR3 spans 12 residues. V shed 5 bases and J shed 10 bases, with 12 bases lying between them. Germline values: CDR1 KGHSH, CDR2 LQKENI. CDR3 nucleotides: TGTGCCAGCTCATACGGTGCCGAAGAGCAGTTCTTC. Translated, it gives CASSYGAEEQFF.

As regards this clone: Other DNA sequences in the same sample also yield this CDR3. The genes are TRBV12-3 or TRBV12-4 and TRBJ1-6; D possibly corresponds to TRBD1 (6 bases). This CDR3 comprises 13 residues. V was trimmed by 6 bases and J by 7 bases, leaving 10 bases between them. CDR3 residues: CASSFQGNSPLHF. The CDR3 DNA is TGTGCCAGCAGCTTTCAGGGGAATTCACCCCTCCACTTT.

The chain links TRBV5-1 to TRBJ2-6, with a tentative D call TRBD1 (6 bases). Trimming shortened V by 5 bases and J by 0 bases, and 15 bases separated the two germline ends. There are 17 residues in the CDR3. Germline V lookup: CDR1 SGHRS, CDR2 YFSETQ. The CDR3 protein is CASSHRTANSGANVLTF. CDR3 nucleotides: TGCGCCAGCAGTCACCGGACAGCCAACTCTGGGGCCAACGTCCTGACTTTC.

The chain combines TRBV7-9 with TRBJ2-5; the D gene is possibly TRBD2 (6 bases). The germline V gene has CDR1 SEHNR and CDR2 FQNEAQ (reference sequence). The CDR3 covers 13 residues. Trimming cost V 6 bases and J 7 bases, with 15 bases left between them. CDR3 sequence reads: CASSQEGWVTQYF. The CDR3 DNA is TGTGCCAGCAGTCAGGAGGGGTGGGTGACCCAGTACTTC. Full variable domain (missing parts from reference TRBV7-9 and TRBJ2-5): DTGVSQNPRHKITKRGQNVTFRCDPISEHNRLYWYRQTLGQGPEFLTYFQNEAQLEKSRLLSDRFSAERPKGSFSTLEIQRTEQGDSAMYLCASSQEGWVTQYFGPGTRLLVL.

This clone was seen a handful of times. This rearrangement joins TRBV3-1 (or the pseudogene TRBV3-2) to TRBJ2-5; D is uncertain. The ends were cut back, 2 bases at V and 2 bases at J, with 12 bases in the middle. The germline V gene has CDR1 LGHDT and CDR2 YNNKEL (reference sequence). The CDR3 has 15 residues. The CDR3, as DNA: TGTGCCAGCAGCCAACCGTCAGAGGCTCAAGAGACCCAGTACTTC. Translating gives CASSQPSEAQETQYF.

The count of this clone is one. CDR3 sequence: CASSLERGYGYTF. Written as DNA, the CDR3 is TGTGCCAGCAGTCTCGAGCGGGGCTATGGCTACACCTTC. This chain joins TRBV27 and TRBJ1-2, with D unresolved. Trimming stripped 5 bases from V and 4 bases from J, with 11 bases between. Germline lookup yields CDR1 MNHEY and CDR2 SMNVEV (reference sequence). The length of the CDR3 is 13 residues.

This chain joins TRBV18 and TRBJ2-1, with unresolved D. Germline-derived CDR1 and CDR2 are KGHSH and LQKENI. V was trimmed by 4 bases and J by 6 bases, leaving 10 bases between them. The CDR3 has 13 amino acids. DNA of the CDR3: TGTGCCAGCTCACTTGGCACCTTCAATGAGCAGTTCTTC. It specifies CASSLGTFNEQFF.

V gene TRBV10-2 combines with J gene TRBJ1-2, with TRBD1 identical over 8 bases. The CDR3 spans 15 residues. Unmatched junction bases numbered 12, after V lost 8 bases and J lost 4 bases. Germline CDR1 is WSHSY and CDR2 is SAAADI. CDR3 sequence (DNA): TGCGCCAGCCAGACCCGGGAGGACAGGGTCTATGGCTACACCTTC. Translating it yields CASQTREDRVYGYTF.

The genes are TRBV13 and TRBJ1-6, with D possibly matching TRBD1 (5 bases). Trimming removed 5 bases at V and 7 bases at J, with 15 bases between. CDR1 is PRHDT, CDR2 FYEKMQ, per germline (reference sequence). This CDR3 comprises 15 residues. CDR3 bases: TGTGCCAGCAGCCCAGGAGGGGACCTAAATTCACCCCTCCACTTT. As protein: CASSPGGDLNSPLHF. Drawing the rest from reference TRBV13 and TRBJ1-6, the complete variable domain is AAGVIQSPRHLIKEKRETATLKCYPIPRHDTVYWYQQGPGQDPQFLISFYEKMQSDKGSIPDRFSAQQFSDYHSELNMSSLELGDSALYFCASSPGGDLNSPLHFGNGTRLTVT.

The genes are TRBV28 and TRBJ2-2; 10 nucleotides agree with TRBD1. V was pared by 6 bases and J by 8 bases, with 9 bases of the junction left unmatched. The CDR3 spans 15 residues. The germline V gene has CDR1 MDHEN and CDR2 SYDVKM. Written as DNA, the CDR3 is TGTGCCAGCAGCTCGGGACAGGGGAAGAGAGGGGAGCTGTTTTTT. Translating it yields CASSSGQGKRGELFF.

This sequence joins TRBV7-8 and TRBJ2-7; TRBD2 agrees at 7 bases. The CDR3 runs 15 residues. Germline V gene lookup returns CDR1 SGHVS and CDR2 FQNEAQ. The J segment lost 5 bases and the V segment lost 2 bases, leaving 9 bases of the junction unmatched. CDR3 amino acids: CASSLSTIAGHEQYF. CDR3 bases: TGTGCCAGCAGCTTATCGACTATAGCGGGCCACGAGCAGTACTTC.

This clone was observed a single time. The chain couples TRBV6-5 to TRBJ1-2, with D possibly matching TRBD1 (5 bases). This CDR3 region has 13 residues. Germline CDR1 and CDR2: MNHEY and SVGAGI. V lost 5 bases, J lost 7 bases, and 14 bases lay in between. In DNA, the CDR3 is TGTGCCAGCAGTCCCCAGGGTAGGGGTGGCTACACCTTC. Translating it yields CASSPQGRGGYTF.

This clone was seen just once. V gene TRBV19 combines with J gene TRBJ1-1; D uncertain. The CDR3 contains 14 residues. V dropped 3 bases and J dropped 5 bases, with 13 bases sitting between them. From germline, CDR1 is LNHDA and CDR2 SQIVND (reference sequence). CDR3 nucleotides: TGTGCCAGTAGTATGGAGGATCTTCAAACTGAAGCTTTCTTT. This translates into CASSMEDLQTEAFF.

The gene calls are TRBV25-1 and TRBJ2-2; 9 nucleotides agree with TRBD1. The CDR3 runs to 15 residues. Germline V CDR1 and CDR2: MGHDK, SYGVNS. V dropped 8 bases and J dropped 5; count of bases not matched to a gene: 9. DNA for the CDR3: TGTGCCAGCCGAGCCGGGACAGGGAAGACCGGGGAGCTGTTTTTT. This encodes CASRAGTGKTGELFF.

This clone came up a few times. This chain links TRBV9 with TRBJ1-1; possibly TRBD1 for D (5 bases). CDR3 length: 13 residues. Germline loops: CDR1 SGDLS, CDR2 YYNGEE. V gave up 0 bases and J gave up 5 bases, with 8 bases separating them. Here the CDR3 reads CASSVGGATEAFF. The CDR3 DNA sequence: TGTGCCAGCAGCGTAGGGGGCGCTACTGAAGCTTTCTTT.

CDR3 loop: CASSLRGLSTDTQYF. CDR3 in DNA: TGTGCCAGCAGCCTCAGGGGTCTTAGCACAGATACGCAGTATTTT. This chain links TRBV6-5 with TRBJ2-3; TRBD1 is a possible D gene (6 bases). V was cut by 6 bases and J by 0 bases, with 13 bases left in between. The CDR3 contains 15 residues. Germline values: CDR1 MNHEY, CDR2 SVGAGI.

The chain is built from TRBV5-5 and TRBJ1-5; 9 bases map to TRBD1. The CDR3 spans 15 residues. J was trimmed by 4 bases and V by 0 bases; bases with no gene match: 2. Germline-derived CDR1 and CDR2 are SGHKS and YYEKEE (reference sequence). CDR3 sequence: CASSLGDRENQPQHF. CDR3 coding DNA: TGTGCCAGCAGCTTGGGGGACAGGGAGAATCAGCCCCAGCATTTT.

This chain uses TRBV27 with TRBJ2-1; 10 nucleotides align to TRBD1. V trimming: 3 bases; J trimming: 6 bases; junction bases outside the gene matches: 5. Per germline, CDR1 MNHEY and CDR2 SMNVEV (reference sequence). The CDR3 is 15 amino acids. CDR3 loop: CASSFAGTGANEQFF. In nucleotides, the CDR3 is TGTGCCAGCAGTTTCGCCGGGACAGGGGCCAATGAGCAGTTCTTC.

The CDR3 protein is CASTQSPFSGNTIYF. Here the CDR3 DNA reads TGTGCCAGCACCCAGTCCCCGTTCTCTGGAAACACCATATATTTT. This chain uses TRBV2 with TRBJ1-3; D unclear. Germline V CDR1 and CDR2: SNHLY, FYNNEI. V lost 7 bases and J lost 0, with 13 bases in between. The CDR3 has 15 residues.

The rearrangement links TRBV27 to TRBJ2-2; 9 bases are shared with TRBD2. V was pared by 6 bases and J by 6 bases, with 8 bases of the junction left unmatched. The CDR3 length is 15 residues. Germline CDR1 is MNHEY and CDR2 is SMNVEV (reference sequence). CDR3 amino acids: CASRGLAGWAGELFF. In DNA form, the CDR3 reads TGTGCCAGCAGGGGACTAGCAGGTTGGGCCGGGGAGCTGTTTTTT.

The rearrangement joins TRBV2 to TRBJ1-6; a weak D match, TRBD1 (6 bases). The V end lost 7 bases, the J end lost 6 bases, and 13 bases lay between the germline ends. CDR3 length equals 14 residues. Germline loops: CDR1 SNHLY, CDR2 FYNNEI. For the CDR3, the DNA is TGTGCCAGCAAGAAGGACAGATCTAATTCACCCCTCCACTTT. This translates into CASKKDRSNSPLHF.

V gene TRBV7-2 combines with J gene TRBJ2-5, with TRBD2 matching over 11 bases. This CDR3 comprises 14 residues. Trimming took 6 bases from V and 4 from J; bases not matched to a gene: 4. Germline V lookup: CDR1 SGHTA, CDR2 FQGNSA. This CDR3 reads CASRPTSGGETQYF. The DNA of the CDR3 is TGTGCCAGCAGGCCTACTAGCGGGGGAGAGACCCAGTACTTC.

V is TRBV5-8 and J is TRBJ1-1, with D uncertain. The germline V and J ends were trimmed by 4 bases and 4 bases, with 14 bases remaining between them. The CDR3 sequence is 14 residues long. Looked up from germline, CDR1 is SGHTS and CDR2 is YDEGEE. The CDR3 region is CASSLTGEPTEAFF. For the CDR3, the DNA is TGTGCCAGCAGCCTGACGGGAGAACCCACTGAAGCTTTCTTT. The whole variable domain, filled in from reference TRBV5-8 and TRBJ1-1, reads EAGVTQSPTHLIKTRGQQATLRCSPISGHTSVYWYQQALGLGLQFLLWYDEGEERNRGNFPPRFSGRQFPNYSSELNVNALELEDSALYLCASSLTGEPTEAFFGQGTRLTVV.

The chain is built from TRBV6-2 or TRBV6-3 and TRBJ1-3; TRBD1 is a possible D gene (5 bases). This CDR3 has 17 amino acids. CDR1 and CDR2 (germline): MNHEY, SVGEGT. The ends were cut back, 6 bases at V and 2 bases at J, with 20 bases in the middle. The CDR3 protein is CASSPGQWDFAGNTIYF. Written as DNA, the CDR3 is TGTGCCAGCAGCCCTGGTCAGTGGGACTTTGCTGGAAACACCATATATTTT.

The V call is TRBV30, the J call TRBJ1-2, with 7 nucleotides matching TRBD1. The CDR3 runs to 12 residues. V shed 0 bases and J 8 bases; nucleotides not matched to a gene: 3. Germline V gives CDR1 GTSNPN, CDR2 SVGIG (reference sequence). The CDR3 DNA is TGTGCCTGGAGTGTCCAGGGGGTCGGCTACACCTTC. As protein: CAWSVQGVGYTF.

The genes are TRBV6-5 and TRBJ2-1; 9 bases match TRBD2. J lost 8 bases, V lost 7 bases, and 12 bases had no gene match. Per the germline V gene, CDR1 is MNHEY and CDR2 is SVGAGI. CDR3 size: 15 residues. The CDR3 coding sequence is TGTGCCAGCATCGACGCGGGGGGGGCTAAGGATGAGCAGTTCTTC. Translating it yields CASIDAGGAKDEQFF.

This clone was observed a few times. V usage is TRBV6-5 and J usage is TRBJ2-7, with a possible D match to TRBD2 (7 bases). Trimming shortened V by 11 bases and J by 2 bases, and 19 bases separated the two germline ends. Germline V gene lookup returns CDR1 MNHEY and CDR2 SVGAGI. The length of the CDR3 is 14 residues. CDR3 nucleotides: TGTGCCTCGTCCCGGGGGGCGTCCCCCTACGAGCAGTACTTC. Protein: CASSRGASPYEQYF.

The rearrangement uses TRBV9 and TRBJ1-2; possibly TRBD1 for D (6 bases). V was shortened by 0 bases and J by 4 bases, with 10 bases between the two germline ends. CDR3 size: 14 residues. The germline V gene encodes CDR1 SGDLS and CDR2 YYNGEE. CDR3 DNA: TGTGCCAGCAGCGTAGGGGGGCCAGCCTATGGCTACACCTTC. As protein: CASSVGGPAYGYTF.